A single sample is the source of the 6 T cell receptor beta chains below, sequenced in a study of graft-versus-host responses after intestinal transplantation. Data came from immunoSEQ multiplex PCR; TCRdb stores just in-frame clones and leaves some out. The sample has 81,000 or so clones; roughly 91% are singletons. No antigen has been identified for these receptors. Sequenced material: unstimulated CD8+ T cells sorted from spleen or lymph node cells, taken before transplant. The receptors come from a human donor who was the organ donor for an intestinal transplant.

CDR3 nucleotide sequence: TGTGCCAGCCATCATTGGGGCGATAATTCACCCCTCCACTTT. This codes for CASHHWGDNSPLHF. The rearrangement uses TRBV11-2 and TRBJ1-6; weak D call: TRBD1 (5 bases). The CDR3 extends over 14 amino acids. Germline-derived CDR1 and CDR2 are SGHAT and FQNNGV. The V end was cut by 8 bases, the J end by 5 bases, with 13 bases between.

V is TRBV6-1 and J is TRBJ2-7, with a weak D call TRBD1 (7 bases). V lost 0 bases and J 3 bases, leaving 12 bases between the germline ends. Germline V gene lookup returns CDR1 MNHNS and CDR2 SASEGT. The CDR3 totals 15 residues. The CDR3 here is CASSEARDRGYEQYF. Written as DNA, the CDR3 is TGTGCCAGCAGTGAAGCGCGGGACAGAGGCTACGAGCAGTACTTC.

CDR3 bases: TGTGCCACGAGTCCCGGGGTCGCCTACGAGCAGTACTTC. Its protein is CATSPGVAYEQYF. The J gene is TRBJ2-7, the V gene TRBV15; D possibly corresponds to TRBD2 (5 bases). The CDR3 totals 13 residues. Deletions cut 9 bases from V and 2 bases from J, with 14 bases between. Per germline, CDR1 LNHNV and CDR2 YYDKDF (reference sequence).

About this clone: Distinct nucleotide sequences in the sample also encode this CDR3. The V and J genes are TRBV5-6 and TRBJ2-7; 7 bases align to TRBD1. The CDR3 is 12 amino acids. Germline CDR1 SGHDT, CDR2 YYEEEE. V lost 4 bases, J lost 3 bases, and 1 base stayed unmatched. CDR3 DNA: TGTGCCAGCAGCCCAGGGGGCTACGAGCAGTACTTC. It yields the protein CASSPGGYEQYF.

The chain joins TRBV5-6 to TRBJ2-7, with D unclear. Trimming stripped 2 bases from V and 2 bases from J, with 11 bases between. From germline, CDR1 is SGHDT and CDR2 YYEEEE. This CDR3 has 14 residues. The CDR3 coding sequence is TGTGCCAGCAGCTTCTCAGCGATGACCTACGAGCAGTACTTC. Translated, it gives CASSFSAMTYEQYF.

Remarks on this clone: Other DNA sequences in the same sample also yield this CDR3. The V and J genes are TRBV14 and TRBJ2-5; TRBD1 is a possible D gene (5 bases). Germline V gives CDR1 SGHDN, CDR2 FVKESK. The CDR3 extends over 13 amino acids. V was pared by 4 bases and J by 3 bases, with 9 bases between. Here the CDR3 reads CASSLWGEETQYF. CDR3 bases: TGTGCCAGCAGCCTGTGGGGCGAAGAGACCCAGTACTTC.